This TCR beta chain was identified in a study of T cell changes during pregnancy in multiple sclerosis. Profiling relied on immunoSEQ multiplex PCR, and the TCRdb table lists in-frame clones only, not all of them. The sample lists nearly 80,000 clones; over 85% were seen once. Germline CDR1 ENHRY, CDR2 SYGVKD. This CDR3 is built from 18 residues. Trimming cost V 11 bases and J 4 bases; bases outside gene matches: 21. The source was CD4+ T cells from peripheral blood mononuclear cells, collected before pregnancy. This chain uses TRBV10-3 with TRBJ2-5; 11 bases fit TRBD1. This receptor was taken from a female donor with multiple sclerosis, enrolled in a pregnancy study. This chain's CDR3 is CAAWRGGRTGGVGETQYF. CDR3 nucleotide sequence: TGTGCCGCATGGCGGGGGGGAAGGACAGGGGGCGTGGGAGAGACCCAGTACTTC.